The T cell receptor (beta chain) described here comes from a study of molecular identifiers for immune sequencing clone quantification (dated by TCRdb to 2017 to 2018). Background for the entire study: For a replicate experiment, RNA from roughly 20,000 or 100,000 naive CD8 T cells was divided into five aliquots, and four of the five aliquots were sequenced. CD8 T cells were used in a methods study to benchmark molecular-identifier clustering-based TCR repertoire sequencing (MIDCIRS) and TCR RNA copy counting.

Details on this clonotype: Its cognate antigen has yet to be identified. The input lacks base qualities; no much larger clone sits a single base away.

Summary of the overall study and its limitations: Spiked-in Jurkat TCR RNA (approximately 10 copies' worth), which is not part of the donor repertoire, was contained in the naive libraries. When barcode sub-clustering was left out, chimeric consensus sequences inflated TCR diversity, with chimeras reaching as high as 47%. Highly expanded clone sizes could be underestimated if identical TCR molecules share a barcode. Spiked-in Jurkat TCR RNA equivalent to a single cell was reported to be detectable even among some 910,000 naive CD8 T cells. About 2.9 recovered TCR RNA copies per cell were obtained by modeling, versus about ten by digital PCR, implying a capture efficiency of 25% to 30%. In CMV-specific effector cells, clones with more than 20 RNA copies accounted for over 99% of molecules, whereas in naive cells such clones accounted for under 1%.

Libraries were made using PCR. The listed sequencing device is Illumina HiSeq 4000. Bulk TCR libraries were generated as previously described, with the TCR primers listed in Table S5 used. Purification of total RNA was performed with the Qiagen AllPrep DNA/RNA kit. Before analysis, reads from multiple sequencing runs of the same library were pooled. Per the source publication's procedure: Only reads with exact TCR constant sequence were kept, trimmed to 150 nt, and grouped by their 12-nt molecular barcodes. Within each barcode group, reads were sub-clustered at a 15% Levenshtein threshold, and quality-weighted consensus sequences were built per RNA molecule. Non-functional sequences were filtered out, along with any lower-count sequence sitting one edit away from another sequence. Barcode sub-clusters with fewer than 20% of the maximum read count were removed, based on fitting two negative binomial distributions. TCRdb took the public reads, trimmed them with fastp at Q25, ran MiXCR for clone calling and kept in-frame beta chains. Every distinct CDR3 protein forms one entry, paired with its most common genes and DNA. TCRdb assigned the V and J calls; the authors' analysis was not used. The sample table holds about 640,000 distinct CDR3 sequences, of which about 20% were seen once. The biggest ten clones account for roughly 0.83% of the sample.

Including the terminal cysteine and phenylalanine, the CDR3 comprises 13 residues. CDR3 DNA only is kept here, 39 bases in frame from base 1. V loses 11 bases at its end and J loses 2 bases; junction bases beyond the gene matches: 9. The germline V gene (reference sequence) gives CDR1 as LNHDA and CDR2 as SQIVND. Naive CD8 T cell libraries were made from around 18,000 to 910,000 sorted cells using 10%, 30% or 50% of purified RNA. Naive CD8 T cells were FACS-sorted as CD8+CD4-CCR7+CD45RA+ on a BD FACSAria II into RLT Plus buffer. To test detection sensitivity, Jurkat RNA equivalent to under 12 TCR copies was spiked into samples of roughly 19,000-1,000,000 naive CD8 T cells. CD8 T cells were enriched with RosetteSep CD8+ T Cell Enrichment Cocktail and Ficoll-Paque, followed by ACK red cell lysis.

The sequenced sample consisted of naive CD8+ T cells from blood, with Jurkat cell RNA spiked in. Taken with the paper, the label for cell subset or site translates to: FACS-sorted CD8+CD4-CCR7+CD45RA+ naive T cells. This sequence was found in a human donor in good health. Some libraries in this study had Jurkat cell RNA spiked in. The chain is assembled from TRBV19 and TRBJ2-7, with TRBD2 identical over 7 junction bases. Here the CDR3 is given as CAGRGLSTYEQYF. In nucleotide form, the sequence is TGTGCCGGCCGGGGACTATCGACCTACGAGCAGTACTTC.